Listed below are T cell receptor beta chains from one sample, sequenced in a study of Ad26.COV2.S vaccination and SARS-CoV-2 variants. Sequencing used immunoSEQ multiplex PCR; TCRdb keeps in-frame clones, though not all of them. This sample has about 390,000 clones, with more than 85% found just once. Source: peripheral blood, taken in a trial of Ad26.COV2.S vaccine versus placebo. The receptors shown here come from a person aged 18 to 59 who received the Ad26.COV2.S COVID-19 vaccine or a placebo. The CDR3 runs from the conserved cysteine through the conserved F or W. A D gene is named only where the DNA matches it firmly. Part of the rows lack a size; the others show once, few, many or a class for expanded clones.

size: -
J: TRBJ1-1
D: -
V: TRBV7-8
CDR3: CASSPYGRAEAFF
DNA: TGTGCCAGCAGCCCCTATGGTCGGGCCGAAGCTTTCTTT

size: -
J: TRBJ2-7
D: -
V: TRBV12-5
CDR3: CASGLVLGRVYEQYF
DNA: TGTGCTAGTGGTTTGGTACTCGGCAGGGTCTACGAGCAGTACTTC

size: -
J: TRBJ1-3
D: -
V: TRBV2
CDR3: CASTRGDHLGGNTIYF
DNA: TGTGCCAGCACTCGAGGGGACCACCTGGGGGGAAACACCATATATTTT

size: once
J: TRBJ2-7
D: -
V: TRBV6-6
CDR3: CASSPTSGTGPNEQYF
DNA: TGTGCCAGCAGTCCCACCTCGGGGACGGGCCCGAACGAGCAGTACTTC

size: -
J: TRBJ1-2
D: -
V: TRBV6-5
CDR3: CASTPGPNYGYTF
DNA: TGTGCCAGCACCCCGGGACCGAACTATGGCTACACCTTC

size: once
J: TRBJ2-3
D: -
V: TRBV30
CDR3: CAWEQGWTQYF
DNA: TGTGCCTGGGAGCAGGGGTGGACGCAGTATTTT

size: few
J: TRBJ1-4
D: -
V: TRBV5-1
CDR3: CASSLDGNNEKLFF
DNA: TGCGCCAGCAGCTTGGACGGAAATAATGAAAAACTGTTTTTT

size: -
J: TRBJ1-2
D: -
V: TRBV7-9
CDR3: CASSSTGAAVGYTF
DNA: TGTGCCAGCAGCTCGACGGGGGCAGCTGTTGGCTACACCTTC

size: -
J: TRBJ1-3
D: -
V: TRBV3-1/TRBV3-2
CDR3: CASSQDRWSSGNTIYF
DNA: TGTGCCAGCAGCCAAGATAGGTGGAGCTCTGGAAACACCATATATTTT

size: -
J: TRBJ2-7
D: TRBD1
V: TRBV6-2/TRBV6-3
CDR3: CASSYSKGQGAFYEQYF
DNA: TGTGCCAGCAGTTACTCAAAGGGACAGGGGGCATTTTACGAGCAGTACTTC

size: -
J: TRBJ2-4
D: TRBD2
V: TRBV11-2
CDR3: CASSLVMLAGQKNIQYF
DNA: TGTGCCAGCAGCTTAGTTATGCTAGCGGGGCAAAAAAACATTCAGTACTTC

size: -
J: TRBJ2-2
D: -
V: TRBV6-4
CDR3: CASKMTANTGELFF
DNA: TGTGCCAGCAAAATGACAGCGAACACCGGGGAGCTGTTTTTT

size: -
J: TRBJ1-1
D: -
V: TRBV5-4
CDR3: CASSFREFPEAFF
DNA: TGTGCCAGCAGCTTCCGGGAATTCCCTGAAGCTTTCTTT

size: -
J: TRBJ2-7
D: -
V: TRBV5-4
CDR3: CASSKGREQYF
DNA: TGTGCCAGCAGCAAAGGACGCGAGCAGTACTTC

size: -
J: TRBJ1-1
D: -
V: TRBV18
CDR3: CASSSGNTEAFF
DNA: TGTGCCAGCTCCTCGGGGAACACTGAAGCTTTCTTT

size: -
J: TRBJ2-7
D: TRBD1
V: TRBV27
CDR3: CASSLSGQGELYEQYF
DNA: TGTGCCAGCAGTTTATCGGGACAGGGGGAATTATACGAGCAGTACTTC

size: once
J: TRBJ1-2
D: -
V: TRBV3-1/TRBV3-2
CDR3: CASSKDVGYGYTF
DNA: TGTGCCAGCAGCAAGGACGTAGGCTATGGCTACACCTTC

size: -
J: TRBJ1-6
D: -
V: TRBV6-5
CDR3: CASSYDRNFSPLHF
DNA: TGTGCCAGCAGTTACGACAGAAACTTTTCACCCCTCCACTTT

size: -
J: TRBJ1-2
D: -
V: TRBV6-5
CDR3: CASSYSRPGGYGYTF
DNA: TGTGCCAGCAGTTACTCGAGACCGGGGGGCTATGGCTACACCTTC

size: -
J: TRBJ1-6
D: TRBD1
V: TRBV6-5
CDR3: CASRTGTGESPLHF
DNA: TGTGCCAGCAGAACCGGGACAGGGGAATCACCCCTCCACTTT

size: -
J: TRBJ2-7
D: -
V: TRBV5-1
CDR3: CASSLGENYEQYF
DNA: TGCGCCAGCAGCTTGGGCGAGAACTACGAGCAGTACTTC

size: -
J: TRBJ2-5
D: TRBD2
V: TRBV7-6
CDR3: CASSLVPVTSGAETQYF
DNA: TGTGCCAGCAGCTTAGTCCCAGTGACTAGCGGGGCAGAGACCCAGTACTTC

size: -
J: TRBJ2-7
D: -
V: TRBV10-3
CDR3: CAISADYYEQYF
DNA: TGTGCCATCAGTGCAGACTACTACGAGCAGTACTTC

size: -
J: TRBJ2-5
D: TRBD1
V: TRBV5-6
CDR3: CASSSYRGQETQYF
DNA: TGTGCCAGCAGCTCGTACAGGGGACAAGAGACCCAGTACTTC

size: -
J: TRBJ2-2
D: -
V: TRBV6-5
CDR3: CASSSGDNTGELFF
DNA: TGTGCCAGCAGTTCAGGGGATAACACCGGGGAGCTGTTTTTT